This TCR beta chain stems from a study of T cells after yellow fever vaccination. Study context: Any fraction with a low cell number was prepared using SMART-Seq v4 Ultra Low Input.

In TCRdb, the 5' RACE reads were re-called with MiXCR into one record per CDR3 protein. This table holds more than 300,000 distinct CDR3 sequences, around 7% found once. Overall study results and limits: FACS-sorted repertoires could harbor abundant contaminating bulk-population clonotypes. A small proportion of clonotypes was detected in both the CD4 and CD8 compartments. A weaker secondary response peaked on day 5, the primary on day 15.

Details on this clonotype: Its antigen is unidentified.

The V and J ends lost 4 bases and 2 bases respectively, with 9 bases between them. CDR1 is MNHNY, CDR2 SVGAGI, per germline (reference sequence). CDR3 length equals 13 residues. This specimen was PBMCs, taken roughly seven weeks after the first yellow fever vaccination. This clonotype was obtained from a man between 18 and 29 years old who received the YFV17D yellow fever vaccine. The chain couples TRBV6-6 to TRBJ2-7; D is uncertain. The CDR3 region is CASSWVLPYEQYF. CDR3 coding DNA: TGTGCCAGCAGTTGGGTACTTCCCTACGAGCAGTACTTC.